This TCR beta chain was sequenced for a study of control samples from healthy donors and cancer patients. The CDR3 is 15 residues long. V lost 4 bases and J 7 bases, leaving 17 bases between the germline ends. CDR1 and CDR2 from the germline V gene are SGHRS and YFSETQ. Sequencing was performed with immunoSEQ multiplex PCR; in TCRdb, only in-frame clones are kept and a portion is missing. The sample lists roughly 140,000 clones; over 90% were seen once. Material for sequencing was blood. This receptor was taken from a man aged 45-65 years in good health. The rearrangement joins TRBV5-1 to TRBJ1-4; TRBD1 might be the D (6 bases). In DNA, the CDR3 is TGCGCCAGCAGCGCGGGGGCCAGGGGTGGTGAAAAACTGTTTTTT. Its translation: CASSAGARGGEKLFF.